Reported below is one TCR beta chain. As processed by the authors: Reference gene primer amplification gave nucleated cell count estimates. Assay used: immunoSEQ multiplex PCR; TCRdb lists only in-frame clones, some missing. That table supplies the V and J calls and clone size; D and trimming were determined from the DNA. The sample consists of roughly 260,000 clones, roughly nine tenths of them appearing once. This entry belongs to a study of blood T cell repertoires in COVID-19. As for the study in general: The samples span acute and convalescent COVID-19 from the United States, Italy and Spain.

The study drew participants aged about 18 to 95 years from roughly 25 US areas. Clinical history as reported by participants underpinned cohort assignment. Sequenced: PBMCs or T cells enriched from blood (not recorded which). The source is a human donor in a cohort exposed to, infected with or recovered from COVID-19 (not recorded which). The donor label of this sample is uncertain.

The CDR3 reads CASRQGGSGQGMEETQYF. DNA for the CDR3: TGTGCAAGTCGCCAAGGGGGTTCGGGACAGGGGATGGAAGAGACCCAGTACTTC. J is TRBJ2-5 and V is TRBV12-2; whether TRBD1, the table's D call, matches the DNA was not checked. TRBV12-2 is designated a pseudogene. The CDR3 totals 18 residues.